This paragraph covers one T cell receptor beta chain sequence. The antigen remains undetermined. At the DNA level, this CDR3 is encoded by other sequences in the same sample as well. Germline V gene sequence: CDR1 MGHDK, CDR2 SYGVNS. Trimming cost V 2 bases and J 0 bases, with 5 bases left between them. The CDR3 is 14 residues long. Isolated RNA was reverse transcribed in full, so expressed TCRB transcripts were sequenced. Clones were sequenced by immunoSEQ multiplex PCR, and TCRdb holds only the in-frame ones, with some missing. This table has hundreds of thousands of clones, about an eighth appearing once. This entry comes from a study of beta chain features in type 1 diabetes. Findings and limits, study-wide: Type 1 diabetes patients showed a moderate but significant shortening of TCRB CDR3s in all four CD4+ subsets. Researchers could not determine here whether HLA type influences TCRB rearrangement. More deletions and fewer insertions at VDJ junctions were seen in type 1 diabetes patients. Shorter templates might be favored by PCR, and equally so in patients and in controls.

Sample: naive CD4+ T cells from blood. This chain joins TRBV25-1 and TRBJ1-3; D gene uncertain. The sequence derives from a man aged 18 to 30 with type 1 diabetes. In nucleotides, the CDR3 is TGTGCCAGCAGTGAAGCGGGCTCTGGAAACACCATATATTTT. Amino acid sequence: CASSEAGSGNTIYF.